One sample yielded the 7 T cell receptor beta chains listed below, sequenced in a study of PD-1 blockade in mismatch repair-deficient tumors. Clones were read by immunoSEQ multiplex PCR, and TCRdb kept only the in-frame ones, dropping some. This sample carries some 84,000 clones, about 85% of them seen once, and the ten largest clones take about 2.6%. The sequencing used peripheral blood, collected 12 weeks after starting pembrolizumab. These TCRs come from an adult with mismatch repair-deficient cancer.

V gene TRBV7-6 combines with J gene TRBJ2-3, with D possibly being TRBD1 or TRBD2 (7 bases each). The germline V gene encodes CDR1 SGHVS and CDR2 FNYEAQ. V lost 2 bases and J lost 4, with 19 bases in between. The length of the CDR3 is 17 residues. CDR3 sequence: CASSLRVSGGGPDTQYF. CDR3 DNA: TGTGCCAGCAGCTTACGGGTTTCAGGGGGGGGGCCAGATACGCAGTATTTT.

This sequence joins TRBV2 and TRBJ2-6; D unclear. V lost 3 bases and J lost 1, with 7 bases in between. CDR3 length: 15 amino acids. The germline CDR1 and CDR2 sequences are SNHLY and FYNNEI. The CDR3 coding sequence is TGTGCCAGCAGTGATCGTGGGTCTGGGGCCAACGTCCTGACTTTC. It encodes CASSDRGSGANVLTF. Full variable domain (rest looked up from reference TRBV2 and TRBJ2-6): EPEVTQTPSHQVTQMGQEVILRCVPISNHLYFYWYRQILGQKVEFLVSFYNNEISEKSEIFDDQFSVERPDGSNFTLKIRSTKLEDSAMYFCASSDRGSGANVLTFGAGSRLTVL.

The chain joins TRBV9 to TRBJ1-2, with a weak D call TRBD1 (5 bases). This CDR3 contains 14 residues. The V end was cut by 4 bases, the J end by 4 bases, with 14 bases between. Per the germline V gene, CDR1 is SGDLS and CDR2 is YYNGEE. CDR3 DNA: TGTGCCAGCAGCCCTACGGGGGGGATCTATGGCTACACCTTC. Its translation is CASSPTGGIYGYTF.

V usage is TRBV5-1 and J usage is TRBJ1-4; D may be TRBD1 (5 bases). The V and J ends lost 4 bases and 3 bases respectively, with 16 bases between them. Germline CDR1 SGHRS, CDR2 YFSETQ. The CDR3 has 16 amino acids. The CDR3 protein is CASSLEGNGANEKLFF. The CDR3 DNA reads TGCGCCAGCAGCCTCGAGGGGAATGGGGCTAATGAAAAACTGTTTTTT.

This chain links TRBV9 with TRBJ2-7, with D perhaps matching TRBD2 (5 bases). Trimming took off 1 base at V and 5 bases at J, with 13 bases between the two ends. Germline lookup yields CDR1 SGDLS and CDR2 YYNGEE. This CDR3 comprises 14 residues. Written as DNA, the CDR3 is TGTGCCAGCAGCGTATCCGGGATGGAAAACGAGCAGTACTTC. This gives the protein CASSVSGMENEQYF.

V and J are TRBV7-9 and TRBJ2-3; D unclear. Germline loops: CDR1 SEHNR, CDR2 FQNEAQ (reference sequence). Trimming left V 7 bases short and J 6 bases short, with 17 bases between. The CDR3 is 14 amino acids. CDR3 in DNA: TGTGCCAGCAATCCCGGACCCCCTGAGGATACGCAGTATTTT. Protein product: CASNPGPPEDTQYF.

The chain joins TRBV9 to TRBJ2-3; D is uncertain. Trimming pared 0 bases from V and 1 base from J, leaving 12 bases between. Germline CDR1 reads SGDLS; CDR2 reads YYNGEE. This CDR3 region has 16 residues. CDR3 sequence (DNA): TGTGCCAGCAGCGTAGGAGTGGGCGGTGGCACAGATACGCAGTATTTT. Translating gives CASSVGVGGGTDTQYF.